This T cell receptor beta chain was profiled in a study of blood T cell repertoires in COVID-19. Study-wide background: Samples came from the United States, Italy and Spain, spanning acute and convalescent COVID-19. Sample material is recorded as cDNA or gDNA derived from T cells, B-cell-depleted T cells, or PBMCs.

V was clipped by 5 bases and J by 0 bases, with 12 bases between them. Germline CDR1 MDHEN, CDR2 SYDVKM. This CDR3 comprises 15 residues. Source study methods: Amplification of reference gene primers was used by the study to estimate nucleated cell counts. TCRdb's table, derived via immunoSEQ multiplex PCR, lists solely in-frame clones and lacks some. That table furnishes V, J and clone size, whereas the DNA furnished D and trimming. The table has under 200,000 clones, 79% seen once; the top ten hold more than 7%. The TCR originated in a woman aged 55-70 years with COVID-19, enrolled during active disease. The chain couples TRBV28 to TRBJ2-3; D remains ambiguous. The source material was peripheral blood. The CDR3: CASSTVRTSTDTQYF. In DNA, the CDR3 is TGTGCCAGCAGTACAGTCCGAACTAGCACAGATACGCAGTATTTT.